The clone carrying this T cell receptor (beta chain) has just a few counts. Its target is unknown. This record belongs to a study of type 1 regulatory T cells. As for the study in general: An in vitro protocol generated T-allo10, a Tr1-enriched, alloantigen-specific CD4 T cell product.

Germline V gene lookup returns CDR1 DFQATT and CDR2 SNEGSKA (reference sequence). This CDR3 region has 15 residues. Trimming cost V 3 bases and J 3 bases, with 16 bases left between them. TCRdb processed the reads anew with MiXCR; each CDR3 protein has one entry. The table has over 55,000 distinct CDR3 sequences, around 60% seen once; the top ten hold 7.6%. T-allo10 cells from the graft donor were described as anergic, host-alloantigen-specific, and alloantigen-specific suppressors. The sequence came from a human donor in good health. This chain links TRBV20-1 with TRBJ2-3; tentative D call: TRBD1 (6 bases). The sequenced material came from cultured T cells, either the whole culture or a sorted T cell fraction (not recorded which). Subset defined: Tr1-enriched cell product generated in vitro against host alloantigens. CDR3 in amino acids: CSASLGVGTTDTQYF. In DNA form, the CDR3 reads TGCAGTGCTAGTCTGGGTGTGGGGACAACAGATACGCAGTATTTT.